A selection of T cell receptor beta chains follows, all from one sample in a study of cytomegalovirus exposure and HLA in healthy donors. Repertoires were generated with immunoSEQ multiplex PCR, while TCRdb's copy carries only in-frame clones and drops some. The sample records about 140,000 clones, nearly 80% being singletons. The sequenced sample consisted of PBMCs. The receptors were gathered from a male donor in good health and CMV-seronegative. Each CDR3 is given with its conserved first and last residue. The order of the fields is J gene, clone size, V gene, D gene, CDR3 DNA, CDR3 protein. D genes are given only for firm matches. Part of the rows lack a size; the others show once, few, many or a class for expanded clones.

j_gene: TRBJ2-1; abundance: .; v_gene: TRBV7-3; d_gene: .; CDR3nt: TGTGCCAGCAGCTTAATGGATGGCGGGGTAAGGGAGCAGTTCTTC; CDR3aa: CASSLMDGGVREQFF
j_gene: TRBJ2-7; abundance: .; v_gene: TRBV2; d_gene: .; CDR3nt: TGTGCCAGCAGACTCGACTCCTACGAGCAGTACTTC; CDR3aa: CASRLDSYEQYF
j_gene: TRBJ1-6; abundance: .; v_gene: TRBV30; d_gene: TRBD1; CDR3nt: TGTGCCTGGAGCGGACAGGGGAATTCACCCCTCCACTTT; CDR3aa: CAWSGQGNSPLHF
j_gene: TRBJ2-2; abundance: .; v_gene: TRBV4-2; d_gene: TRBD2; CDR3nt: TGTGCCAGCAGCCAAGATTCGGGGGGTGGGGAGCTGTTTTTT; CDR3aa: CASSQDSGGGELFF
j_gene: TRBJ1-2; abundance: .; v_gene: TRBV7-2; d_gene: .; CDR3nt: TGTGCCAGCAGCTTACGCGGAAGACCGATGGAGTACACCTTC; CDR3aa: CASSLRGRPMEYTF
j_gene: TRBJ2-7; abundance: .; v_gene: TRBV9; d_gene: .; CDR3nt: TGTGCCAGCAGCGTAGCGGGGGGCAACTACGAGCAGTACTTC; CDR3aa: CASSVAGGNYEQYF
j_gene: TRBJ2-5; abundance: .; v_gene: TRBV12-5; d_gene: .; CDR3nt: TGTGCTAGTGGTTTGACCCCGGAGGAGACCCAGTACTTC; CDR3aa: CASGLTPEETQYF
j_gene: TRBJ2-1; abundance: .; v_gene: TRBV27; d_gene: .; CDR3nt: TGTGCCACCACTCGGGGAGGGGGGGATGAGCAGTTCTTC; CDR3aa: CATTRGGGDEQFF
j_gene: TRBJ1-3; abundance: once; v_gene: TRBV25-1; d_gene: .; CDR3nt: TGTGCCAGCAGTGACCGCAAATCCCTTCAGGGAGGGGACACCATATATTTT; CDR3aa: CASSDRKSLQGGDTIYF
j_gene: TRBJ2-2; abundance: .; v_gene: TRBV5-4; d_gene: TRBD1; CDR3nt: TGTGCCAGCAGCACCGGGACAGGCAAGGCCGGGGAGCTGTTTTTT; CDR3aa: CASSTGTGKAGELFF
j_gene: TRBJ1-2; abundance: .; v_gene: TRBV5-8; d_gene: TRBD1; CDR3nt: TGTGCCAGCAGCCGGGGGACAGGGGCGATCTATGGCTACACCTTC; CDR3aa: CASSRGTGAIYGYTF
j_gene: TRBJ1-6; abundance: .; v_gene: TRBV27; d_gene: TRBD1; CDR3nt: TGTGCCAGCAGTACCGGGACAGGGGGGGGTGGGACCCTCCACTTT; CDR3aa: CASSTGTGGGGTLHF
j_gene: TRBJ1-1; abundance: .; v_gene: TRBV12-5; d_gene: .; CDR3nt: TGTGCTAGTGGTTATTCTTCCCAAGGTCGCCTGATCGACAGGTTCAAGAACACTGAAGCTTTCTTT; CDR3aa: CASGYSSQGRLIDRFKNTEAFF
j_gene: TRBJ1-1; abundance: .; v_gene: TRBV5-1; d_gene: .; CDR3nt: TGCGCCAGCAGCTTCTCAGGGGCGAACACTGAAGCTTTCTTT; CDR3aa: CASSFSGANTEAFF
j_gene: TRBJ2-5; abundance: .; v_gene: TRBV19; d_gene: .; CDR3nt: TGTGCCAGTAGTATAGCACCGAGGGAGACCCAGTACTTC; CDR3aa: CASSIAPRETQYF
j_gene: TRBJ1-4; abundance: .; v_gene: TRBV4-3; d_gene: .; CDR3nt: TGCGCCAGCAGTCCAGACAGGAACCGAAATGAAAAACTGTTTTTT; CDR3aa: CASSPDRNRNEKLFF
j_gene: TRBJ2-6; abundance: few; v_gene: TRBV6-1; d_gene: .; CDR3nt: TGTGCCAGCAGTGAAAGTCCCACAGGGTCTGGGGCCAACGTCCTGACTTTC; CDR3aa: CASSESPTGSGANVLTF
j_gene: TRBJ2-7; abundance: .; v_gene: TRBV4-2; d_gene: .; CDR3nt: TGTGCCAGCAGCCAAGGAGGGCTGAGCTCCGAGCAGTACTTC; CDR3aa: CASSQGGLSSEQYF
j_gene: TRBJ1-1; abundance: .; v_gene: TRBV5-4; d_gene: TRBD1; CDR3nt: TGTGCCAGCAGCTTGGGACAGGGCACATCTGAAGCTTTCTTT; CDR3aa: CASSLGQGTSEAFF
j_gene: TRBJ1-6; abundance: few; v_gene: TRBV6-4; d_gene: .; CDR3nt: TGTGCCAGCAGTGACGACAATAATTCACCCCTCCACTTT; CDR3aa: CASSDDNNSPLHF
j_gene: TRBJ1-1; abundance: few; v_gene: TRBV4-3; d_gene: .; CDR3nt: TGCGCCAGCAGCCGTCAAGAGGGGGCTGAAGCTTTCTTT; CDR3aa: CASSRQEGAEAFF
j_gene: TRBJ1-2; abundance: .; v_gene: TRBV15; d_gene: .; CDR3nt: TGTGCCACCAGTAAGAGAACAGGCCAGGGCTACACCTTC; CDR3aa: CATSKRTGQGYTF
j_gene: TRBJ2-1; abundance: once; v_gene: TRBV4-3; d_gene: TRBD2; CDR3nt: TGCGCCAGCAGCCAAGTAGCTAGCGGGCGCCGCGACAATGAGCAGTTCTTC; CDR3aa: CASSQVASGRRDNEQFF
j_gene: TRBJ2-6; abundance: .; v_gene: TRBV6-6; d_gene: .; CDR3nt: TGTGCCAGCAGTACCAAGCCTGGGGCCAACGTCCTGACTTTC; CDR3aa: CASSTKPGANVLTF
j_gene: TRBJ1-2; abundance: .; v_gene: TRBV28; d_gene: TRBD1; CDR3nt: TGTGCCAGCAGCTACAGGGGAGGTGGCTACACCTTC; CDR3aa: CASSYRGGGYTF
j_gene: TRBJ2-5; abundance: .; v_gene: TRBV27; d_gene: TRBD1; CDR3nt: TGTGCCAGCAGTACGGACAGGGGGCCGGGGACCCAGTACTTC; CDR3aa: CASSTDRGPGTQYF
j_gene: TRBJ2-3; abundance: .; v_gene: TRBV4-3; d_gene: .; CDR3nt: TGCGCCAGCAGCCCCCGAGTAAGAGATACGCAGTATTTT; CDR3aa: CASSPRVRDTQYF
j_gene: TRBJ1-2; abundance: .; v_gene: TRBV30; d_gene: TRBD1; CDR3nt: TGTGCCTGGACCGGGGGGACAGGTCTTGGCGGCTACACCTTC; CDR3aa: CAWTGGTGLGGYTF
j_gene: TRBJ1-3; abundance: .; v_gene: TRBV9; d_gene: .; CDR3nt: TGTGCCAGCAACGCCGGTAGCTCTGGAAACACCATATATTTT; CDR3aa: CASNAGSSGNTIYF
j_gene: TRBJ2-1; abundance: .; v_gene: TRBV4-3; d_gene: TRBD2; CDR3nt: TGCGCCAGCAGCTACAGACTAGCCGGCAATGAGCAGTTCTTC; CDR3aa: CASSYRLAGNEQFF
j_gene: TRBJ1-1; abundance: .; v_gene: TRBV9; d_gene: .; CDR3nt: TGTGCCAGCAGCGTAACACAGCTTCAGAACACTGAAGCTTTCTTT; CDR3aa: CASSVTQLQNTEAFF
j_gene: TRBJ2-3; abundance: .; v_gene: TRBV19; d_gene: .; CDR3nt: TGTGCCAGTAGTATAGATCCGTGGGAGTCTAGCACAGATACGCAGTATTTT; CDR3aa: CASSIDPWESSTDTQYF
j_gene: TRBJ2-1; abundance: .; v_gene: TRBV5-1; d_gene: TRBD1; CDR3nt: TGCGCCAGCAGCTTGGGGACAGGGGGTTACAATGAGCAGTTCTTC; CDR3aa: CASSLGTGGYNEQFF
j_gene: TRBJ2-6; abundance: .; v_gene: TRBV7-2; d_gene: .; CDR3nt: TGTGCCAGCAGCTTAGCGGGGGCCAGCTCTGGGGCCAACGGCCTGACTTTC; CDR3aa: CASSLAGASSGANGLTF
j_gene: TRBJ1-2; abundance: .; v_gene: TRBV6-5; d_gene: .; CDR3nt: TGTGCCAGCAGCTCCGACATTCACTATGGCTACACCTTC; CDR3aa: CASSSDIHYGYTF
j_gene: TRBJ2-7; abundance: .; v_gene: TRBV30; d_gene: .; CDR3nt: TGTGCCTGGAGTTCCCCATACGAGCAGTACTTC; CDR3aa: CAWSSPYEQYF
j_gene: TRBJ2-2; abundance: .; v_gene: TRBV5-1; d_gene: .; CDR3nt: TGCGCCAGCAGCTTGAGGACACAGAACACCGGGGAGCTGTTTTTT; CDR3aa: CASSLRTQNTGELFF
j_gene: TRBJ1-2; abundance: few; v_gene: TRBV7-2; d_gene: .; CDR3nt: TGTGCCAGCAGCTTTCTAGCCTATGGCTACACCTTC; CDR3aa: CASSFLAYGYTF
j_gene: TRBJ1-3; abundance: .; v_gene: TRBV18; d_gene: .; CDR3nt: TGTGCCAGCTCACCCCAGGACATACTCTCTGGAAACACCATATATTTT; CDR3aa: CASSPQDILSGNTIYF
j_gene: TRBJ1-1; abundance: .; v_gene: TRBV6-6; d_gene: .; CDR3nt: TGTGCCAGCCTCCGCACTCCGAACACTGAAGCTTTCTTT; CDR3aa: CASLRTPNTEAFF
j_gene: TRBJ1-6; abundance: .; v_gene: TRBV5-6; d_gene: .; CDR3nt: TGTGCCAGCAGCTACCGGGAGAAGAATTCACCCCTCCACTTT; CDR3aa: CASSYREKNSPLHF
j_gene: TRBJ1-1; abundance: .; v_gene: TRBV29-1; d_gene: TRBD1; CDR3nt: TGCAGCGCAATACAGGGGTTCTACACTGAAGCTTTCTTT; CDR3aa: CSAIQGFYTEAFF
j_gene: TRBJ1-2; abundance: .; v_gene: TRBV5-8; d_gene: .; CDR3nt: TGTGCCAGCAGCTTTTCGGGGGGAAATGGCTACACCTTC; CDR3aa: CASSFSGGNGYTF
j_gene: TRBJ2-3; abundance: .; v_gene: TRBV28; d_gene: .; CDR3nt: TGTGCCAGCAGTCCACACAACACAGATACGCAGTATTTT; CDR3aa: CASSPHNTDTQYF
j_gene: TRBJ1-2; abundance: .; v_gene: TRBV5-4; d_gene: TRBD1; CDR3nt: TGTGCCAGCAGCCCGGACAGGGAAGGCGGCTACACCTTC; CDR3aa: CASSPDREGGYTF
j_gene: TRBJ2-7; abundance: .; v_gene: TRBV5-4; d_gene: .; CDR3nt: TGTGCCAGCAGCTTGGGGGGCGGCGTCAGCTCCTACGAGCAGTACTTC; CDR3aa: CASSLGGGVSSYEQYF
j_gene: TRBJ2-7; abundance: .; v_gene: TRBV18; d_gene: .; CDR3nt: TGTGCCAGCTCACCGGGAAAAGGGGAATACGAGCAGTACTTC; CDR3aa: CASSPGKGEYEQYF
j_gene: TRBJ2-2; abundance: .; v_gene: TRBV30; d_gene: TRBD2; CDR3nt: TGTGCCTGGAGTGTAGTCCTAGCGGGGGGGACCGGGGAGCTGTTTTTT; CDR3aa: CAWSVVLAGGTGELFF
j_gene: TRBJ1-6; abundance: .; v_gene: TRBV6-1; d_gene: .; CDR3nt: TGTGCCAGCAGTGCCCCGGGGGGTCAGGGCCTAAGGCCACCCCTCCACTTT; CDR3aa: CASSAPGGQGLRPPLHF
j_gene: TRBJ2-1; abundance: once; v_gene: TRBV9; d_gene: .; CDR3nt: TGTGCCAGCAGCCCTAGCGACGTCCGGGGTGAGCAGTTCTTC; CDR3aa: CASSPSDVRGEQFF
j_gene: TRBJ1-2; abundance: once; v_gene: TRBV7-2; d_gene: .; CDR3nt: TGTGCCAGCAGCCCTCCGGCAGGGAGGATCTATGGCTACACCTTC; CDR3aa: CASSPPAGRIYGYTF
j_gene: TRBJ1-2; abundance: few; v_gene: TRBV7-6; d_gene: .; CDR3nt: TGTGCCAGCAGCTTAGAAGGGTCTTTGGCAGGGATGAGTGGATATGGCTACACCTTC; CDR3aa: CASSLEGSLAGMSGYGYTF
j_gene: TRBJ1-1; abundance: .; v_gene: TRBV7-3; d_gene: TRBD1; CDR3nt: TGTGCCAGCAGCTTTAACAGGGGATTAGAAACTTTCTTT; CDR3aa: CASSFNRGLETFF
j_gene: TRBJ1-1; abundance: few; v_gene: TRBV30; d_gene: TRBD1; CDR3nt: TGTGCCTGGTCAGGACAGGGGGCCTCGATGAACACTGAAGCTTTCTTT; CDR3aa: CAWSGQGASMNTEAFF
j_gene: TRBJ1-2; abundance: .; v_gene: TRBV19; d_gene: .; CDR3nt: TGTGCCAGTAGTACCAGACAGTATGGCTACACCTTC; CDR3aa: CASSTRQYGYTF